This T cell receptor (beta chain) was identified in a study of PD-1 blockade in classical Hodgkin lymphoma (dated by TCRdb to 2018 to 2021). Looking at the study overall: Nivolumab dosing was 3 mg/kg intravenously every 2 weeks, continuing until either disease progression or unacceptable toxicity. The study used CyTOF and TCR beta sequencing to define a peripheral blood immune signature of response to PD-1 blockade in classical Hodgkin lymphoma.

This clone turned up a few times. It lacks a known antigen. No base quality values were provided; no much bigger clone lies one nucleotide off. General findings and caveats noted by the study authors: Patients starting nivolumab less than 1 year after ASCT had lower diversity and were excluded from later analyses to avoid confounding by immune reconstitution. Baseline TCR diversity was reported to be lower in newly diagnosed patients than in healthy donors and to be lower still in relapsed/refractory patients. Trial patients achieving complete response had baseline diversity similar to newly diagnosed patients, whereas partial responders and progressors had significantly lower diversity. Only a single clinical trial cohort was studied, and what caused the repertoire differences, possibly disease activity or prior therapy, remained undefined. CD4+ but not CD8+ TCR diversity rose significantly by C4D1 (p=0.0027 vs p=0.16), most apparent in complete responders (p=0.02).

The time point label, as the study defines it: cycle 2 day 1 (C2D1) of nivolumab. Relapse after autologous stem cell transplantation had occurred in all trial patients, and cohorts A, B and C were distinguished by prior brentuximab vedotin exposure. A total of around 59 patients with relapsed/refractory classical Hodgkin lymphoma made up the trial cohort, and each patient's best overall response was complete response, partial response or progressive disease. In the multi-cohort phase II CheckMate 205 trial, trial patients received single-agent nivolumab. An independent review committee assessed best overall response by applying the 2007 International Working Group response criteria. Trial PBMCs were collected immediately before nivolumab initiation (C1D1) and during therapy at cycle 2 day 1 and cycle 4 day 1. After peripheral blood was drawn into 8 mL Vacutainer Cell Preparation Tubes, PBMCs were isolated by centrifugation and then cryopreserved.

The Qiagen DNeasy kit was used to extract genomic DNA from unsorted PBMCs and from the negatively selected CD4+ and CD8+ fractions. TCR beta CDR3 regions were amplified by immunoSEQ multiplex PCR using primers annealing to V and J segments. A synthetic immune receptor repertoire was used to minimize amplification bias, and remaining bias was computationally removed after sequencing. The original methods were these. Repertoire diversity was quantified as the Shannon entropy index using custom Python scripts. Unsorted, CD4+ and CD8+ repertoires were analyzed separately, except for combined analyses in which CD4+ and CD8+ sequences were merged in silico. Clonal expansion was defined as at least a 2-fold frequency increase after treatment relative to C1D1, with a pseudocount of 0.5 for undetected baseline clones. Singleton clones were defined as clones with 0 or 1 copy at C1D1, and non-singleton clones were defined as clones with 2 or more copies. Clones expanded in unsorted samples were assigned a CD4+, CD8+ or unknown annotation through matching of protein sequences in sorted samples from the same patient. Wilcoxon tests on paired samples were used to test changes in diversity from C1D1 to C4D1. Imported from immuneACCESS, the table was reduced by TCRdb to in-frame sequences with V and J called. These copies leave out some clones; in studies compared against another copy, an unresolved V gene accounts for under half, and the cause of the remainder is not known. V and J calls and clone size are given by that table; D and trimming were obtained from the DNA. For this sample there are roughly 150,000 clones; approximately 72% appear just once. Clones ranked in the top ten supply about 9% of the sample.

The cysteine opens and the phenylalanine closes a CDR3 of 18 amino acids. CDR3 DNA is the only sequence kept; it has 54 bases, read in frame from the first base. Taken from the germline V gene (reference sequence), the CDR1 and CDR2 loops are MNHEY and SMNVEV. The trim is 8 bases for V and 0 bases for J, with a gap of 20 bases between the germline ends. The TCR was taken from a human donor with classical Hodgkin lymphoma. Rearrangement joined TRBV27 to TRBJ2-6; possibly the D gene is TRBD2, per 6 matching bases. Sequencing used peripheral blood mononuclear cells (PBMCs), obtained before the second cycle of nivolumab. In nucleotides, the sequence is TGTGCCAGCCCCCTAGGGAGGCTAGCAGACTCTGGGGCCAACGTCCTGACTTTC. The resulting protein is CASPLGRLADSGANVLTF.